This T cell receptor beta chain was documented in a study of blood T cell repertoires in COVID-19. TCRdb's table, derived via immunoSEQ multiplex PCR, lists solely in-frame clones and lacks some. The data show 90,000 to 100,000 clones, roughly nine tenths seen once. Trimming cost V 3 bases and J 8 bases, with 10 bases left between them. The CDR3 contains 11 residues. Germline values: CDR1 SQVTM, CDR2 ANQGSEA. The chain links TRBV29-1 to TRBJ1-2, with D maybe TRBD1 (5 bases). This sequence originates from a woman between 55 and 75 years old with COVID-19, enrolled during active disease. The sequenced material came from peripheral blood. Here the CDR3 DNA reads TGCAGCGTTGACGAACAGGCAGGCTACACCTTC. This codes for CSVDEQAGYTF.